This TCR beta chain was sequenced in a study of cytomegalovirus exposure and HLA in healthy donors. On the study more broadly: Ancestry clustering placed 70% to 85% of approximately 420 genotyped donors in the Caucasian-associated cluster.

Remarks on this clone: One end of the junction fails to match germline, which may point to a read error.

The donors, nominally healthy at sampling, likely had unrecorded immune exposures. Germline V gene lookup returns CDR1 MNHEY and CDR2 SMNVEV (reference sequence). There are 14 residues in the CDR3. A multiplex PCR was run with 60 Vbeta primers and 13 Jbeta primers. Profiled with immunoSEQ multiplex PCR; TCRdb holds only in-frame clones, not every one. The table shows approximately 260,000 clones, with 84% occurring only once. Specimen: PBMCs. The clonotype was recovered from a woman aged 40 to 55 in good health and CMV-seropositive. This sequence joins TRBV27 and TRBJ2-7, with a weak D call TRBD1 (6 bases). The CDR3, as DNA: TGTGCCGGCAGTTCGGCGATAACAGGGTACGAGCAGTACTTC. Translated: CAGSSAITGYEQYF.